The 29 T cell receptor beta chains listed next were all sequenced from one sample in a study of cytomegalovirus exposure and HLA in healthy donors. Use of 60 Vbeta and 13 Jbeta primers characterized the PCR. The assay was immunoSEQ multiplex PCR, and TCRdb's table has in-frame clones only and misses some. The sample records some 160,000 clones, more than 70% being singletons. What was sequenced was PBMCs. Receptors originate from a woman in her forties in good health and CMV-seronegative.

The V and J genes are TRBV29-1 and TRBJ1-4; 8 bases agree with TRBD1. The length of the CDR3 is 15 residues. V gave up 6 bases and J gave up 7 bases; unmatched junction bases: 13. The V gene's germline CDR1 is SQVTM and CDR2 ANQGSEA. CDR3 bases: TGCAGCGTGGGACCAGGGGGCGCAGGGGCTGAAAAACTGTTTTTT. It codes for CSVGPGGAGAEKLFF.

Points on this clone: Distinct nucleotide sequences in the sample also encode this CDR3. The V gene is TRBV11-2, the J gene TRBJ2-7; weak D call: TRBD1 (5 bases). The CDR3 has 15 amino acids. V dropped 2 bases and J dropped 3 bases, with 14 bases sitting between them. From germline, CDR1 is SGHAT and CDR2 FQNNGV. CDR3 sequence: CASSLTSRDSYEQYF. The CDR3 region has the DNA TGTGCCAGCAGCTTAACTTCCAGGGATAGCTACGAGCAGTACTTC.

The rearrangement links TRBV10-2 to TRBJ1-2, with 8 bases lining up with TRBD1. Germline trimming cut 6 bases from V and 5 bases from J; bases unmatched to any gene: 11. This CDR3 has 15 residues. From germline, CDR1 is WSHSY and CDR2 SAAADI. In DNA, the CDR3 is TGCGCCAGCAGACCTCAATCCGGGACAGGATATGGCTACACCTTC. Protein product: CASRPQSGTGYGYTF.

The rearrangement links TRBV7-9 to TRBJ2-7, with 10 bases matching TRBD1. The CDR3 runs to 15 residues. V lost 1 base, J lost 3 bases, and 3 bases stayed unmatched. CDR1 is SEHNR and CDR2 is FQNEAQ in the germline V gene (reference sequence). The CDR3 DNA reads as TGTGCCAGCAGCTTAGATTGGACAGGGGGCTACGAGCAGTACTTC. As protein: CASSLDWTGGYEQYF.

This sequence joins TRBV7-9 and TRBJ1-3; no clear D gene. Trimming removed 5 bases from V and 0 bases from J, with 11 bases in between. CDR1 is SEHNR and CDR2 is FQNEAQ in the germline V gene (reference sequence). This CDR3 comprises 15 residues. The CDR3 bases are TGTGCCAGCAGCCACGGGTCCCTCTCTGGAAACACCATATATTTT. Encoded protein: CASSHGSLSGNTIYF.

This sequence joins TRBV10-1 and TRBJ1-2; 8 bases fit TRBD1. Trimming at V came to 11 bases and at J to 5 bases, leaving 13 bases not matched to a gene. The CDR3 extends over 14 amino acids. Germline V gene sequence: CDR1 WNHNN, CDR2 SYGVQD (reference sequence). In DNA form, the CDR3 reads TGCGCCTATACCTGGACAGGGAACTTGTATGGCTACACCTTC. This codes for CAYTWTGNLYGYTF.

The chain employs TRBV18 and TRBJ1-1; no clear D. V lost 0 bases and J lost 5, with 4 bases in between. Germline-derived CDR1 and CDR2 are KGHSH and LQKENI. CDR3 size: 12 residues. Here the CDR3 reads CASSPPETEAFF. The CDR3 region has the DNA TGTGCCAGCTCACCACCCGAGACTGAAGCTTTCTTT.

The rearrangement uses TRBV6-5 and TRBJ2-2; 7 bases align to TRBD1. J lost 2 bases, V lost 11 bases, and 11 bases had no gene match. Germline V CDR1 and CDR2: MNHEY, SVGAGI. This CDR3 contains 15 residues. The CDR3 sequence is CAGMGQINNTGELFF. The CDR3 region has the DNA TGTGCCGGGATGGGACAGATAAATAACACCGGGGAGCTGTTTTTT.

A few counts support this clone. V is TRBV7-9 and J is TRBJ1-2, with a possible D match to TRBD1 (6 bases). Trimming pared 7 bases from V and 7 bases from J, leaving 16 bases between. Looked up from germline, CDR1 is SEHNR and CDR2 is FQNEAQ (reference sequence). The CDR3 runs 13 residues. CDR3 sequence (DNA): TGTGCCAGCAACCATGCGGACAGCTCTGGCTACACCTTC. It encodes CASNHADSSGYTF.

The V gene is TRBV9, the J gene TRBJ2-7; D is perhaps TRBD2 (6 bases). Deletions cut 5 bases from V and 2 bases from J, with 17 bases between. The CDR3 spans 15 residues. Germline CDR1 and CDR2: SGDLS and YYNGEE. CDR3 protein: CASSLGDFHPYEQYF. The CDR3 DNA is TGTGCCAGCAGTCTTGGGGACTTCCACCCCTACGAGCAGTACTTC.

This sequence joins TRBV27 and TRBJ1-2, with D possibly being TRBD1 (6 bases). Germline-derived CDR1 and CDR2 are MNHEY and SMNVEV (reference sequence). This CDR3 is built from 13 residues. Trimming took 4 bases from V and 4 from J, leaving 10 bases between them. The CDR3 loop reads CASSWTRGYGYTF. CDR3 nucleotides: TGTGCCAGCAGTTGGACCAGGGGCTATGGCTACACCTTC.

The chain has TRBV5-1 and TRBJ2-7; D might be TRBD1 (6 bases). Trimming took off 0 bases at V and 2 bases at J, with 12 bases between the two ends. CDR1 SGHRS and CDR2 YFSETQ come from the germline V gene. The CDR3 consists of 15 residues. CDR3 region: CASSLVGARTYEQYF. The CDR3 bases are TGCGCCAGCAGCTTGGTGGGGGCGCGAACCTACGAGCAGTACTTC.

CDR3 sequence reads: CATSQTGHTSYEQYF. CDR3 DNA: TGTGCCACCAGCCAAACGGGACATACATCCTACGAGCAGTACTTC. This sequence joins TRBV15 and TRBJ2-5; D is perhaps TRBD1 (6 bases). The DNA end is a closer match to TRBJ2-7, so the J assignment may be wrong. There are 15 residues in the CDR3. CDR1 LNHNV and CDR2 YYDKDF come from the germline V gene (reference sequence).

The chain recombines TRBV7-9 with TRBJ1-2; D might be TRBD1 (6 bases). The CDR3 has 17 residues. Germline CDR1 and CDR2: SEHNR and FQNEAQ (reference sequence). The V and J ends lost 5 bases and 1 base respectively, with 20 bases between them. This chain's CDR3 is CASSPPGTMTDNYGYTF. CDR3 DNA sequence: TGTGCCAGCAGCCCCCCCGGGACAATGACGGATAACTATGGCTACACCTTC.

The chain uses TRBV7-9 and TRBJ1-2, with D possibly matching TRBD1 (6 bases). V shed 4 bases and J shed 5 bases, with 23 bases lying between them. There are 17 residues in the CDR3. The germline gives CDR1 SEHNR, CDR2 FQNEAQ (reference sequence). CDR3 DNA: TGTGCCAGCAGCTCCCGGACGGGGGGGGCGCTTGATTATGGCTACACCTTC. Translating gives CASSSRTGGALDYGYTF.

In this sample, this clone turned up once. This chain connects TRBV5-1 to TRBJ1-2, with D perhaps TRBD1 (6 bases). V was pared by 4 bases and J by 2 bases, with 15 bases between. Germline V gene data show CDR1 as SGHRS and CDR2 as YFSETQ. The CDR3 consists of 15 residues. The CDR3 DNA sequence: TGCGCCAGCAGCCCCGAGGGGGGGCGAAACTATGGCTACACCTTC. Protein: CASSPEGGRNYGYTF.

The gene calls are TRBV6-4 and TRBJ1-2; a weak D match, TRBD1 (5 bases). This CDR3 is built from 14 residues. CDR1 and CDR2 (germline): MRHNA, SNTAGT. V gave up 0 bases and J gave up 0 bases, with 5 bases separating them. CDR3 coding DNA: TGTGCCAGCAGTGACTCGACAGCTAACTATGGCTACACCTTC. Translation: CASSDSTANYGYTF.

The chain employs TRBV5-1 and TRBJ2-5, with 11 bases that match TRBD1. Germline CDR1 reads SGHRS; CDR2 reads YFSETQ. The CDR3 length is 17 residues. J was trimmed by 4 bases and V by 4 bases; bases with no gene match: 12. CDR3 sequence reads: CASSQTGTGGGGETQYF. The CDR3 region has the DNA TGCGCCAGCAGCCAAACCGGGACAGGGGGAGGAGGAGAGACCCAGTACTTC.

Details on this clone: One end of the junction varies from germline; a read error may be responsible. This chain links TRBV7-9 with TRBJ2-2, with TRBD1 identical over 11 bases. Germline CDR1 and CDR2: SEHNR and FQNEAQ (reference sequence). The CDR3 loop spans 16 amino acids. CDR3 loop: CSSSSLPGQGAGELFF. Here the CDR3 DNA reads TGTTCCAGCAGCTCTCTTCCGGGACAGGGGGCCGGGGAGCTGTTTTTT. Based on the CDR3 plus reference TRBV7-9 and TRBJ2-2, the full variable domain is DTGVSQNPRHKITKRGQNVTFRCDPISEHNRLYWYRQTLGQGPEFLTYFQNEAQLEKSRLLSDRFSAERPKGSFSTLEIQRTEQGDSAMYLCSSSSLPGQGAGELFFGEGSRLTVL.

This clone was seen just once. The CDR3 DNA reads as TGTGCCAGCAGCCAAGATTGGGGGGGCCCGAACACTGAAGCTTTCTTT. Its translation is CASSQDWGGPNTEAFF. The V and J genes are TRBV4-2 and TRBJ1-1; a weak D match, TRBD1 (6 bases). V was shortened by 0 bases and J by 1 base, with 12 bases between the two germline ends. This CDR3 has 16 amino acids. Germline lookup yields CDR1 LGHNA and CDR2 YNFKEQ.

V is TRBV29-1 and J is TRBJ2-3, with 7 bases lining up with TRBD1. CDR3 length: 14 amino acids. The trim removed 7 bases at V and 3 bases at J, leaving 10 bases unmatched. Germline V gene data show CDR1 as SQVTM and CDR2 as ANQGSEA. CDR3 coding DNA: TGCAGCGGCCAAATAGGGGGCAGTACAGATACGCAGTATTTT. It yields the protein CSGQIGGSTDTQYF.

This chain links TRBV30 with TRBJ1-4; 9 bases align to TRBD1. This CDR3 comprises 15 residues. Trimming cost V 0 bases and J 7 bases; bases outside gene matches: 6. Germline-derived CDR1 and CDR2 are GTSNPN and SVGIG (reference sequence). The CDR3 region is CAWSVRGTGREKLFF. The CDR3 DNA follows: TGTGCCTGGAGTGTACGAGGGACAGGGCGTGAAAAACTGTTTTTT. Combining the CDR3 with reference TRBV30 and TRBJ1-4 gives the whole variable domain SQTIHQWPATLVQPVGSPLSLECTVEGTSNPNLYWYRQAAGRGLQLLFYSVGIGQISSEVPQNLSASRPQDRQFILSSKKLLLSDSGFYLCAWSVRGTGREKLFFGSGTQLSVL.

V is TRBV7-9 and J is TRBJ2-1; 7 positions match TRBD2. Germline assignment: CDR1 SEHNR and CDR2 FQNEAQ (reference sequence). The J segment lost 7 bases and the V segment lost 2 bases, leaving 5 bases of the junction unmatched. This CDR3 comprises 14 residues. CDR3 sequence reads: CASSLHTGGNEQFF. For the CDR3, the DNA is TGTGCCAGCAGCTTACACACGGGGGGTAATGAGCAGTTCTTC.

This rearrangement joins TRBV21-1 to TRBJ2-1; TRBD2, as called in the table, went unchecked against the DNA. TRBV21-1 is labeled a pseudogene. There are 18 residues in the CDR3. As DNA, the CDR3 is TGTGCCAGCAGCAAAGTACCGGAGCGGGTGAGCTCCTACAATGAGCAGTTCTTC. Protein sequence: CASSKVPERVSSYNEQFF.

Only a few counts were recorded for this clone. The V gene is TRBV6-4, the J gene TRBJ1-1; 7 nucleotides align to TRBD1. The J segment lost 4 bases and the V segment lost 5 bases, leaving 4 bases of the junction unmatched. Germline V CDR1 and CDR2: MRHNA, SNTAGT. The CDR3 runs 13 residues. DNA for the CDR3: TGTGCCAGCAGTAAGGACAGGAGCACTGAAGCTTTCTTT. Its protein is CASSKDRSTEAFF.

This clone was counted only a few times. This chain joins TRBV6-1 and TRBJ1-5; 11 bases match TRBD1. Germline CDR1 is MNHNS and CDR2 is SASEGT. The CDR3 has 16 residues. J lost 2 bases, V lost 4 bases, and 4 bases had no gene match. Here the CDR3 reads CASSAPGQGGNQPQHF. The CDR3 DNA follows: TGTGCCAGCAGTGCCCCGGGACAGGGGGGCAATCAGCCCCAGCATTTT.

CDR3 loop: CAISEGTGGREQYF. CDR3 sequence (DNA): TGTGCCATCAGTGAGGGGACAGGGGGTCGGGAGCAGTACTTC. The chain employs TRBV10-3 and TRBJ2-7, with 11 bases that match TRBD1. Germline values: CDR1 ENHRY, CDR2 SYGVKD. With V trimmed by 2 bases and J by 7 bases, 4 bases remained unmatched. The CDR3 loop spans 14 amino acids.

J is TRBJ1-2 and V is TRBV18; 7 bases are a match to TRBD1. The junction had 14 bases not matched to a gene; V was cut back by 6 bases and J by 4 bases. The V gene's germline CDR1 is KGHSH and CDR2 LQKENI. This CDR3 comprises 16 residues. The CDR3 spells CASSTTRQGVSYGYTF. The CDR3 nucleotides are TGTGCCAGCTCGACGACCCGACAGGGAGTGAGCTATGGCTACACCTTC. Combining the CDR3 with reference TRBV18 and TRBJ1-2 gives the whole variable domain NAGVMQNPRHLVRRRGQEARLRCSPMKGHSHVYWYRQLPEEGLKFMVYLQKENIIDESGMPKERFSAEFPKEGPSILRIQQVVRGDSAAYFCASSTTRQGVSYGYTFGSGTRLTVV.

This clone was observed once. The chain is built from TRBV28 and TRBJ2-5, with TRBD1 identical over 9 bases. J lost 6 bases, V lost 6 bases, and 8 bases had no gene match. The CDR3 length is 14 residues. Germline V gives CDR1 MDHEN, CDR2 SYDVKM. The CDR3 sequence is CASSDLQGAKTQYF. CDR3 nucleotide sequence: TGTGCCAGCAGCGACCTACAGGGGGCAAAGACCCAGTACTTC.